Presented here are 6 T cell receptor beta chains from one specimen sequenced in a study of cytomegalovirus exposure and HLA in healthy donors. The PCR had 60 Vbeta and 13 Jbeta primers. Sequencing used immunoSEQ multiplex PCR; TCRdb keeps in-frame clones, though not all of them. The sample yields roughly 140,000 clones, roughly 77% seen once. The specimen sequenced was PBMCs. The receptor set was obtained from a human donor in good health.

The chain carries TRBV7-9 and TRBJ1-1; 9 bases map to TRBD1. The CDR3 consists of 18 residues. V lost 3 bases, J lost 3 bases, and 14 bases stayed unmatched. Looked up from germline, CDR1 is SEHNR and CDR2 is FQNEAQ (reference sequence). In nucleotides, the CDR3 is TGTGCCAGCAGCTTTAGGCTTAACAGGGGGCGACCAGACACTGAAGCTTTCTTT. The encoded protein is CASSFRLNRGRPDTEAFF.

This rearrangement joins TRBV28 to TRBJ2-1; 13 positions match TRBD2. V lost 5 bases, J lost 9 bases, and 28 bases stayed unmatched. Germline values: CDR1 MDHEN, CDR2 SYDVKM. The CDR3 is made up of 22 amino acids. Here the CDR3 DNA reads TGTGCCAGCAGTATGGGGAGACCGGGACTAGCGGGACCAGGCGCAAATAGGGGTGAGCAGTTCTTC. This translates into CASSMGRPGLAGPGANRGEQFF.

J is TRBJ2-1 and V is TRBV7-2, with TRBD2 identical over 11 bases. The CDR3 sequence is 17 residues long. Germline loops: CDR1 SGHTA, CDR2 FQGNSA. The trim removed 1 base at V and 4 bases at J, leaving 6 bases unmatched. For the CDR3, the DNA is TGTGCCAGCAGCTTAGAACTAGCGGGAGTCCAATACAATGAGCAGTTCTTC. Its translation: CASSLELAGVQYNEQFF.

The chain carries TRBV7-8 and TRBJ2-2; 7 nucleotides align to TRBD2. The CDR3 runs to 16 residues. Germline lookup yields CDR1 SGHVS and CDR2 FQNEAQ. V lost 1 base to trimming and J lost 8 bases; unmatched junction nucleotides: 10. As DNA, the CDR3 is TGTGCCAGCAGCTTAGTCGGCGGGAGTATTGCAGGGGAGCTGTTTTTT. It codes for CASSLVGGSIAGELFF.

The V call is TRBV6-6, the J call TRBJ2-2; perhaps TRBD1 as D (6 bases). The germline V gene encodes CDR1 MNHNY and CDR2 SVGAGI (reference sequence). V lost 2 bases, J lost 1 base, and 11 bases lay in between. The CDR3 covers 16 residues. The CDR3 sequence: CASSYTGTLNTGELFF. As DNA, the CDR3 is TGTGCCAGCAGTTACACCGGGACATTGAACACCGGGGAGCTGTTTTTT.

The V gene is TRBV28, the J gene TRBJ1-2; possibly TRBD1 for D (5 bases). The ends were cut back, 3 bases at V and 4 bases at J, with 6 bases in the middle. Germline CDR1 MDHEN, CDR2 SYDVKM. The CDR3 spans 12 residues. The CDR3: CASSLGLYGYTF. The CDR3 region has the DNA TGTGCCAGCAGTTTGGGGCTCTATGGCTACACCTTC.